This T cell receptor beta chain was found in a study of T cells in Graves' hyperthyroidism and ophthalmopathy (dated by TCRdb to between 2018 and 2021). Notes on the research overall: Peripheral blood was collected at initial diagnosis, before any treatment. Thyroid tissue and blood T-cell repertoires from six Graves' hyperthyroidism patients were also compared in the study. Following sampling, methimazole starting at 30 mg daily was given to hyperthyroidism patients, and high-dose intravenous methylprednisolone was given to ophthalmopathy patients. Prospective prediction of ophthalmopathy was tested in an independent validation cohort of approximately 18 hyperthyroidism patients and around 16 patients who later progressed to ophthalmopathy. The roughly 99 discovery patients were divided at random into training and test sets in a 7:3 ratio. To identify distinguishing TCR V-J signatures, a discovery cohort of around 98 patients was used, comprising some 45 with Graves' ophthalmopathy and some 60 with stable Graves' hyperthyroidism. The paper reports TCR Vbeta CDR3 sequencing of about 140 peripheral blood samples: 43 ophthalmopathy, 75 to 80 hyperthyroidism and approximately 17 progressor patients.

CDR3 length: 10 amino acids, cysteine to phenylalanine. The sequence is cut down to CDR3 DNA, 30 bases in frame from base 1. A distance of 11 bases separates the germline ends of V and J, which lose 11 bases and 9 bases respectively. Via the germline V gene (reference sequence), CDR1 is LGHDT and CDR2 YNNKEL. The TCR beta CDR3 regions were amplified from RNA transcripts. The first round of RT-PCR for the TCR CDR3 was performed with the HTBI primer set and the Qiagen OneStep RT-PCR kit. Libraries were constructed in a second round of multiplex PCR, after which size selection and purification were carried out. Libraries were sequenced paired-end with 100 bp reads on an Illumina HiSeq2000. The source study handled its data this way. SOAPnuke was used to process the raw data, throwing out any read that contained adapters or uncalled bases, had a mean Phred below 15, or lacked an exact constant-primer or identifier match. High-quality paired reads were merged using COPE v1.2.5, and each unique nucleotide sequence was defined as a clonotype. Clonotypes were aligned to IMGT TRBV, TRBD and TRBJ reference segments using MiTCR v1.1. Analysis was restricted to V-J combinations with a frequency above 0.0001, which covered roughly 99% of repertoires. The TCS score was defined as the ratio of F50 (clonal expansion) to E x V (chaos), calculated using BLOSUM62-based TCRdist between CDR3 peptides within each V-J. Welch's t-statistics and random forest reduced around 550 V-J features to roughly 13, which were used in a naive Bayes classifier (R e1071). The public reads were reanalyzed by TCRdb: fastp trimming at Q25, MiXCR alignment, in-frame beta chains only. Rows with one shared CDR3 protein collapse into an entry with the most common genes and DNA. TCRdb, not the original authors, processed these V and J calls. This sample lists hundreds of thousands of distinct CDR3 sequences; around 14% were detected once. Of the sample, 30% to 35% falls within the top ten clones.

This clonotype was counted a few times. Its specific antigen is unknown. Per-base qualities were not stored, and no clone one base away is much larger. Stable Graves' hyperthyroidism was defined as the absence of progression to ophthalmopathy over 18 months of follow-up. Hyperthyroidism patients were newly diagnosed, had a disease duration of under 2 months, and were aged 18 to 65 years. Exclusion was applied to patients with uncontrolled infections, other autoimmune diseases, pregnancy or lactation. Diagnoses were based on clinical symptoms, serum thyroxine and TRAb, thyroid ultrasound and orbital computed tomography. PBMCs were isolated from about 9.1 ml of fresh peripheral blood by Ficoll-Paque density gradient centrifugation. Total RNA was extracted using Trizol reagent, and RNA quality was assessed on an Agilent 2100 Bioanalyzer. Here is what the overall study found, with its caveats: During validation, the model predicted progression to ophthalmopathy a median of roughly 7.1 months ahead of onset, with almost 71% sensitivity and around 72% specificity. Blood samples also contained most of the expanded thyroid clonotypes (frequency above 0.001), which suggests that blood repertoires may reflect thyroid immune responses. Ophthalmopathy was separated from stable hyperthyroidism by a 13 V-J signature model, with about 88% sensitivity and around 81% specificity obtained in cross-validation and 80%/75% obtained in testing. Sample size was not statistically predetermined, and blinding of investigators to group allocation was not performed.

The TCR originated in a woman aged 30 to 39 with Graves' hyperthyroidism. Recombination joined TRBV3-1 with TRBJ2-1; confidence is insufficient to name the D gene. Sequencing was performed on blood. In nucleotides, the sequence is TGTGCCCTTAGTGTAGGTGAGCAGTTCTTC. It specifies CALSVGEQFF.